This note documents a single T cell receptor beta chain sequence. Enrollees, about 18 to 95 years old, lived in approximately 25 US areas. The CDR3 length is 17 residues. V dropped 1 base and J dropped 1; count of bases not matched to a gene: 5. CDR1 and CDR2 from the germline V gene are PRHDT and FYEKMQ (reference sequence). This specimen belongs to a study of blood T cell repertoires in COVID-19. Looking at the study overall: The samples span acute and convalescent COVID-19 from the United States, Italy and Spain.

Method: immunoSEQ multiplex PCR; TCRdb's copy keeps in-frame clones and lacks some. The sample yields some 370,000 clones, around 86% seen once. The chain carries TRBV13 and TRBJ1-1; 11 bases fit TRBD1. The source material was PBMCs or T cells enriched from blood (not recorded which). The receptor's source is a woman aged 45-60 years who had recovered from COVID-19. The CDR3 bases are TGTGCCAGCAGCTTAGTTGGACAGGGGGCATGGAACACTGAAGCTTTCTTT. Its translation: CASSLVGQGAWNTEAFF.